The rows below give T cell receptor beta chains drawn from one sample of a study of blood T cell repertoires in COVID-19. Profiled with immunoSEQ multiplex PCR; TCRdb holds only in-frame clones, not every one. The data contain roughly 250,000 clones, around 85% of them singletons. Sequences were obtained from peripheral blood. Receptors were obtained from a woman aged 25-40 years with COVID-19, enrolled during active disease. Both conserved end residues are trimmed from each CDR3. Size values are once, few and many counts, or a class for expanded clones, and some rows have none.

TRBJ1-2,TRBV7-6,13,NA,ASSSTGGAGSGYT
TRBJ1-6,TRBV2,16,once,ATTRPGRGEPLNSPLH
TRBJ2-4,TRBV12-3/TRBV12-4,9,once,ASSPGTVQY
TRBJ1-5,TRBV7-9,12,NA,ASSFSAVNQPQH
TRBJ2-3,TRBV18,14,NA,ASSRTGTSVADTQY
TRBJ1-6,TRBV19,13,NA,ASSPGQGYYSPLH
TRBJ1-6,TRBV2,15,NA,ASSGQGTSSYNSPLH
TRBJ2-2,TRBV19,13,NA,ASRDRGIGTGELF
TRBJ2-3,TRBV2,11,NA,ASSGIATDTQY
TRBJ2-3,TRBV6-5,13,NA,ASSRTGGWTDTQY
TRBJ2-2,TRBV19,13,NA,ASSFSSVVTGELF
TRBJ1-3,TRBV4-2,13,NA,ASSLNTGAGNTIY
TRBJ2-5,TRBV2,13,once,ASPRIGAAPETQY
TRBJ2-5,TRBV19,12,NA,ASSMGGARETQY
TRBJ2-7,TRBV19,14,NA,ASSLSGTSGSYEQY
TRBJ2-3,TRBV29-1,13,NA,SVVGGTERSDTQY
TRBJ2-7,TRBV4-2,13,once,ASSQGRPEVDEQY
TRBJ1-5,TRBV4-2,15,once,ASSQGVGTGFAQPQH
TRBJ2-3,TRBV11-2,17,NA,ASSLGTGVFDVFTDTQY
TRBJ2-1,TRBV5-1,14,NA,ASSFARGGLYNEQF
TRBJ2-7,TRBV6-5,13,NA,ASRGDFPTSYEQY
TRBJ1-2,TRBV21-1,16,NA,ASSKAQQGKNWADGYT
TRBJ1-1,TRBV19,9,NA,ASGQNTEAF
TRBJ1-2,TRBV19,13,NA,ASSIGFGGSYGYT
TRBJ2-1,TRBV4-1,13,NA,ASSPYSGGGVEQF
TRBJ2-5,TRBV20-1,12,NA,SASGQGWQETQY
TRBJ2-5,TRBV5-1,11,few,ASSFGGTETQY
TRBJ1-5,TRBV19,11,NA,ASSNSVHQPQH
TRBJ2-1,TRBV19,12,NA,ASRGAGVYHEQF
TRBJ2-5,TRBV11-1,15,NA,ASSLAWWGGPRETQY
TRBJ2-1,TRBV4-1,14,NA,ASSQDPRLAYNEQF
TRBJ1-2,TRBV5-4,11,NA,ASSNNPDRGYT
TRBJ1-6,TRBV28,13,NA,ASSPLAGRNSPLH
TRBJ1-3,TRBV7-9,13,NA,ASSLTGNSGNTIY